A selection of T cell receptor beta chains follows, all from one sample in a study of CD8 T cells in ankylosing spondylitis. TCRdb ran MiXCR on the 5' RACE reads and lists one entry per CDR3 protein. The repertoire holds about 750,000 distinct CDR3 sequences, with around 17% as singletons. The sequenced sample consisted of blood, either unsorted or a sorted T cell fraction (not recorded which). Every receptor here comes from a male donor with ankylosing spondylitis. The CDR3 runs from the conserved cysteine through the conserved F or W. A D gene is named only where the DNA matches it firmly. Clone size is given for some rows only: seen once, a few or many times, or a class if the clone is expanded.

D gene,J gene,V gene,clone size,CDR3 DNA,CDR3 protein
.,TRBJ1-2,TRBV18,many,TGTGCCAGCTCACCAGAGAACCTTATTTATGGCTACACCTTC,CASSPENLIYGYTF
.,TRBJ1-1,TRBV20-1,.,TGCAGTGCTAGAGACCGCCGGAGCACTGAAGCTTTCTTT,CSARDRRSTEAFF
TRBD1,TRBJ2-5,TRBV18,.,TGTGCCAGCTCGCCGGTGAAACAGGGGTACCAAGAGACCCAGTACTTC,CASSPVKQGYQETQYF
.,TRBJ1-2,TRBV25-1,few,TGTGCCAGCAGTGAAGAACCAGGGGATGGCTACACCTTC,CASSEEPGDGYTF
.,TRBJ1-3,TRBV3-1,.,TGTGCCAGCAGTCCAAGGCGCTACGGCGACTTCTCTGGAAACACCATATATTTT,CASSPRRYGDFSGNTIYF
TRBD2,TRBJ2-2,TRBV5-1,few,TGCGCCAGCAGCTCACGGACTAGCGGGAGGGCCGAGACCGGGGAGCTGTTTTTT,CASSSRTSGRAETGELFF
.,TRBJ2-7,TRBV5-1,.,TGCGCCAGCAGCTTCGGAACGACAGGAGGCTCCTACGAGCAGTACTTC,CASSFGTTGGSYEQYF
TRBD2,TRBJ2-7,TRBV20-1,.,TGCAGTGCTCCCGCTGGCGGGAGGTCCTACGAGCAGTACTTC,CSAPAGGRSYEQYF
.,TRBJ2-5,TRBV20-1,.,TGCAGTGCCTTTAATCGACTGGGGGGCCAAGAGACCCAGTACTTC,CSAFNRLGGQETQYF
.,TRBJ2-3,TRBV3-1,few,TGTGCCAGCAGTCCGGCCCGGAGTGGTACGCAGTATTTT,CASSPARSGTQYF
.,TRBJ2-5,TRBV7-2,few,TGTGCCAGCAGCTTCGCCGGGACCCCCATGGCCCAGTACTTC,CASSFAGTPMAQYF
TRBD2,TRBJ2-2,TRBV12-3/TRBV12-4,few,TGTGCCAGCAGTCAATCAAGACTAGCGGGGGTAACCGGGGAGCTGTTTTTT,CASSQSRLAGVTGELFF
TRBD2,TRBJ2-7,TRBV7-2,.,TGTGCCAGCAGCTTCGGGGGACTAGCGGGGCTCGAGCAGTACTTC,CASSFGGLAGLEQYF
.,TRBJ1-4,TRBV20-1,few,TGCAGTGCTAGAGATGGGGGTCGAGAAAAACTGTTTTTT,CSARDGGREKLFF
TRBD1,TRBJ2-1,TRBV5-1,.,TGCGCCAGCAGCGCAATACAGGGGGCCAATGAGCAGTTCTTC,CASSAIQGANEQFF
TRBD1,TRBJ2-7,TRBV6-5,.,TGTGCCAGCAGTTACTCGATGGGACAGGGAAGTTACGAGCAGTACTTC,CASSYSMGQGSYEQYF
.,TRBJ2-3,TRBV6-1,few,TGTGCCAGCAGTCCTTTGGGACTTTCCACAGATACGCAGTATTTT,CASSPLGLSTDTQYF
TRBD2,TRBJ2-3,TRBV3-1,.,TGTGCCAGCAGCCATGCTGGCAGCGGGGGGGCCAGGGGTACAGATACGCAGTATTTT,CASSHAGSGGARGTDTQYF
.,TRBJ1-6,TRBV3-1,few,TGTGCCAGCAGCGTGGACAAAGTGCCGAATTCACCCCTCCACTTT,CASSVDKVPNSPLHF
.,TRBJ2-7,TRBV11-2,.,TGTGCCAGCAGCCTAGAACCAGGCTACGAGCAGTACTTC,CASSLEPGYEQYF
TRBD1,TRBJ1-2,TRBV7-9,few,TGTGCCAGCGGCCCTACAGGGGGTAATAATGGCTACACCTTC,CASGPTGGNNGYTF
TRBD2,TRBJ2-3,TRBV7-2,.,TGTGCCAGCAGCTTAGCGTGGCTAGCGGGAGGTGACGATACGCAGTATTTT,CASSLAWLAGGDDTQYF
.,TRBJ2-1,TRBV5-1,many,TGCGCCAGCAGCTCCCTCAACTCCGATAGTCGCTACAATGAGCAGTTCTTC,CASSSLNSDSRYNEQFF
.,TRBJ1-1,TRBV5-1,few,TGCGCCAGCAGCTTGACCCGGGGTGAAGCTTTCTTT,CASSLTRGEAFF
.,TRBJ2-3,TRBV21-1,.,TGTGCCAGCAGGTTGGAAAGGGATACGCAGTATTTT,CASRLERDTQYF
TRBD2,TRBJ2-4,TRBV15,.,TGTGCCACCAGCCCCGGGGGGACCCTCAAAAACATTCAGTACTTC,CATSPGGTLKNIQYF
.,TRBJ2-1,TRBV12-5,.,TGTGCTAGTGGTTTGGTACAGGGAAGCGAGCAGTTCTTC,CASGLVQGSEQFF
.,TRBJ2-7,TRBV12-3/TRBV12-4,.,TGTGCCAGCAGTAAACAAAGGACAGACGGGGCCGAGCAGTACTTC,CASSKQRTDGAEQYF
.,TRBJ2-1,TRBV21-1,.,TGTGCCACCACCCTCCACTGGGCGTGCACAGGGTACGGGGGGAAGTTCTTC,CATTLHWACTGYGGKFF
TRBD2,TRBJ2-7,TRBV4-2,.,TGTGCCAGCAGCCAAGGGCGGACTAGCGGGCCCAACGAGCAGTACTTC,CASSQGRTSGPNEQYF
.,TRBJ2-1,TRBV27,.,TGTGCCAGCAGTTTACGGACCAACAATGAGCAGTTCTTC,CASSLRTNNEQFF
.,TRBJ1-1,TRBV5-1,.,TGCGCCAGCAGCCTACAGGGTTCGTACACTGAAGCTTTCTTT,CASSLQGSYTEAFF
.,TRBJ1-4,TRBV4-1,.,TGCGCCAGCAGCCAAGGAGGGGTTACAGGGAGCGGACTGTTTTTT,CASSQGGVTGSGLFF
.,TRBJ2-7,TRBV24-1,few,TGTGCCACCAGTGATTTACCCCGGTCTGTTTACGAGCAGTACTTC,CATSDLPRSVYEQYF
.,TRBJ1-2,TRBV12-3/TRBV12-4,few,TGTGCCAGCAGGGCAACTGGGGGCTACACCTTC,CASRATGGYTF
TRBD1,TRBJ2-1,TRBV4-1,few,TGCGCCAGCAGCCAAGCCGACAGGGGGCATGAGCAGTTCTTC,CASSQADRGHEQFF
.,TRBJ2-3,TRBV10-3,.,TGTGCCATCAGTGCTTCTGCGGATACGCAGTATTTT,CAISASADTQYF
TRBD2,TRBJ2-7,TRBV6-1,many,TGTGCCAGCAGAACAAGCGGGAGAAACGAGCAGTACTTC,CASRTSGRNEQYF
TRBD1,TRBJ1-1,TRBV5-6,.,TGTGCCAGCAGCCGCGACAGGGTAAAGGGGACTGAAGCTTTCTTT,CASSRDRVKGTEAFF
.,TRBJ2-6,TRBV12-3/TRBV12-4,.,TGTGCCAGCAGACCGCTGGGTGAGGGTTCCGGGGCCAACGTCCTGACTTTC,CASRPLGEGSGANVLTF
.,TRBJ2-7,TRBV2,.,TGTGCCAGCAGTGAACGGGACTACGAGCAGTACTTC,CASSERDYEQYF
.,TRBJ2-1,TRBV4-3,few,TGCGCCAGCAGCCAAGATTCTTCAGGGGTCAGGTGGAATGAGCAGTTCTTC,CASSQDSSGVRWNEQFF
TRBD1,TRBJ1-5,TRBV6-2/TRBV6-3,.,TGTGCCAGCAGTTACAGTCAGGGGGCCTATAGCAATCAGCCCCAGCATTTT,CASSYSQGAYSNQPQHF
.,TRBJ1-5,TRBV21-1,.,TGTGCCAGCAGCAAAGCGGTCCCCGTGTGCAATCAGCCCCAGCATTTT,CASSKAVPVCNQPQHF
TRBD1,TRBJ1-2,TRBV20-1,few,TGCAGTGCTGGCGCCACGGGGGACAGTGGCTACACCTTC,CSAGATGDSGYTF
.,TRBJ1-1,TRBV12-3/TRBV12-4,.,TGTGCCAGCAGCCCCTGGTATAGTGGCACTGAAGCTTTCTTT,CASSPWYSGTEAFF
.,TRBJ2-4,TRBV3-1,.,TGTGCCAGCAGCCACCCGACAGAAGCCAAAAACATTCAGTACTTC,CASSHPTEAKNIQYF
.,TRBJ1-5,TRBV12-3/TRBV12-4,.,TGTGCCAGCAACCTGGGACCTAATCAGCCCCAGCATTTT,CASNLGPNQPQHF
TRBD2,TRBJ2-1,TRBV5-4,many,TGTGCCAGCAGCTTGGGGGGGGGTCCCAATGAGCAGTTCTTC,CASSLGGGPNEQFF
.,TRBJ2-7,TRBV25-1,few,TGTGCCAGCAGTCCCGTCTTCAACGAGCAGTACTTC,CASSPVFNEQYF
TRBD2,TRBJ2-1,TRBV24-1,many,TGTGCCACCAGTGATGGACTAGCGAATGAGCAGTTCTTC,CATSDGLANEQFF
TRBD1,TRBJ2-7,TRBV6-5,.,TGTGCCAGCAGATTTGCAGGGGGCGAGCAGTACTTC,CASRFAGGEQYF
.,TRBJ2-5,TRBV18,once,TGTGCCAGCAACCGGGACACAGGCCAAGAGACCCAGTACTTC,CASNRDTGQETQYF
.,TRBJ2-3,TRBV4-3,few,TGCGCCAGCAGCCCTGGACTTCAGTTCACAGATACGCAGTATTTT,CASSPGLQFTDTQYF
TRBD2,TRBJ2-1,TRBV9,.,TGTGCCAGCAGCCCGTTTCTAGCGGGGGGAAACAATGAGCAGTTCTTC,CASSPFLAGGNNEQFF
.,TRBJ1-1,TRBV7-9,many,TGTGCCAGCAGCTGGGACGGGAACACTGAAGCTTTCTTT,CASSWDGNTEAFF
TRBD2,TRBJ2-1,TRBV12-3/TRBV12-4,many,TGTGCCAGCAGCGGACTAGCGGGTCTGGGCCATGAGCAGTTCTTC,CASSGLAGLGHEQFF